Sequencing of this TCR beta chain was carried out in a study of cytomegalovirus exposure and HLA in healthy donors. PCR amplification relied on 60 Vbeta primers (plus 13 Jbeta primers). Some clones are missing from TCRdb's copy, which holds only in-frame ones; the method was immunoSEQ multiplex PCR. The data show 55,000 to 75,000 clones, with 62% seen just once and around 3% held by the top ten. Turning to this clone: Its antigen is as yet unknown.

General study points: Apparent HLA restriction characterized most CMV-associated TCR beta chains in a later analysis. 16,951 TCR beta sequences were associated with HLA alleles at 0.05 false discovery rate in a later analysis.

The germline V and J ends were trimmed by 8 bases and 5 bases, with 14 bases remaining between them. CDR1 and CDR2 (germline): SEHNR, FQNEAQ (reference sequence). This CDR3 region has 13 residues. What was sequenced was PBMCs. This TCR came from a man in his thirties or forties in good health and CMV-seronegative. V usage is TRBV7-9 and J usage is TRBJ2-3, with D possibly matching TRBD1 (5 bases). Here the CDR3 DNA reads TGTGCCAGCGACCAGTCAGGGCGAGATACGCAGTATTTT. Amino acids: CASDQSGRDTQYF. Using reference TRBV7-9 and TRBJ2-3 for the parts outside the CDR3, the full variable domain is DTGVSQNPRHKITKRGQNVTFRCDPISEHNRLYWYRQTLGQGPEFLTYFQNEAQLEKSRLLSDRFSAERPKGSFSTLEIQRTEQGDSAMYLCASDQSGRDTQYFGPGTRLTVL.